This TCR beta chain is from a study of regulatory dendritic cells for organ transplantation. Repertoires were generated with immunoSEQ multiplex PCR, while TCRdb's copy carries only in-frame clones and drops some. The sample lists roughly 34,000 clones, less than 90% occurring once. V dropped 6 bases and J dropped 6; count of bases not matched to a gene: 13. Germline V gives CDR1 MNHNS, CDR2 SASEGT. This CDR3 is built from 17 residues. The J gene is TRBJ2-1, the V gene TRBV6-1; TRBD2 aligns across 11 bases. Sequencing was carried out using naive CD4+ T cells from blood. Sample subset: CD45RA+ naive T cells. The receptor comes from a human donor in good health. CDR3 DNA sequence: TGTGCCAGCAGCGAACTAGCGGGAGTTGGCTTCGGCAATGAGCAGTTCTTC. Its protein product is CASSELAGVGFGNEQFF.